This T cell receptor (beta chain) originates from a study of graft-versus-host responses after intestinal transplantation. Generated by immunoSEQ multiplex PCR, the TCRdb table keeps only in-frame clones and is missing some. The sample has tens of thousands of clones, about nine tenths seen once. Concerning this clone: The target antigen is unknown.

This sequence was found in a human donor who was the organ donor for an intestinal transplant. This specimen consisted of unstimulated CD8+ T cells sorted from spleen or lymph node cells, obtained before transplant.

CDR3 nucleotide sequence: TGTGCCAGCAGGTCTAGCGGGGGGGGGAATGAGCAGTTCTTC. Its protein product is CASRSSGGGNEQFF. The V gene is TRBV9, the J gene TRBJ2-1, with 12 nucleotides matching TRBD2. Trimming cost V 5 bases and J 7 bases; bases outside gene matches: 4. Looked up from germline, CDR1 is SGDLS and CDR2 is YYNGEE. The CDR3 extends over 14 amino acids. The entire variable domain, with the rest obtained from reference TRBV9 and TRBJ2-1, is as follows: DSGVTQTPKHLITATGQRVTLRCSPRSGDLSVYWYQQSLDQGLQFLIQYYNGEERAKGNILERFSAQQFPDLHSELNLSSLELGDSALYFCASRSSGGGNEQFFGPGTRLTVL.